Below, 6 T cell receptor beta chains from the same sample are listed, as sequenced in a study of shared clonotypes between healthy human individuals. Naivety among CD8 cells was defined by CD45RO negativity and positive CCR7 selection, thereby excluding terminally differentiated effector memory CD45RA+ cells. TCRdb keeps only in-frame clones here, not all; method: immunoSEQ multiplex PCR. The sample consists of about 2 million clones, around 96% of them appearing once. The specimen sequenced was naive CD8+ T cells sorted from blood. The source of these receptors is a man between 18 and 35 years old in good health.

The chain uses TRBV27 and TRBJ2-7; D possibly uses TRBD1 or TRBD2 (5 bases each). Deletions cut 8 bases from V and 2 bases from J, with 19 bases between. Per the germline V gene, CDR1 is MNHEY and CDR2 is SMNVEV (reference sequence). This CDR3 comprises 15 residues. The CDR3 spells CASPSRDPLTYEQYF. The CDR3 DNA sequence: TGTGCCAGCCCAAGCCGGGACCCCCTAACCTACGAGCAGTACTTC.

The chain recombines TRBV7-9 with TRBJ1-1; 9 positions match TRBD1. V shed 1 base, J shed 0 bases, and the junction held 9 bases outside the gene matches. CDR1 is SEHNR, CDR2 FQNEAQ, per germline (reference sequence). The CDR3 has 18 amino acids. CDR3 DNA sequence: TGTGCCAGCAGCTTAGGGACCGGGACAGGGTTAATGAACACTGAAGCTTTCTTT. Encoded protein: CASSLGTGTGLMNTEAFF.

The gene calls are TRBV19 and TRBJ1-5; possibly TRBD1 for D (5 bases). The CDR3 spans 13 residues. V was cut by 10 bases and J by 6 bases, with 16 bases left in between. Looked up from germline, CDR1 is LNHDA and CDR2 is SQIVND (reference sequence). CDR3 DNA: TGTGCCACCCATGGGGACGGGGTTCAGCCCCAGCATTTT. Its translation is CATHGDGVQPQHF.

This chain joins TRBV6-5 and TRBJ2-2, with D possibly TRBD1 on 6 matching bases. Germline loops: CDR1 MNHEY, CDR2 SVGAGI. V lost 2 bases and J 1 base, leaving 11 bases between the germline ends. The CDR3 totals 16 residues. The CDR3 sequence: CASSYRPGQNTGELFF. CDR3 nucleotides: TGTGCCAGCAGTTACAGACCGGGACAGAACACCGGGGAGCTGTTTTTT.

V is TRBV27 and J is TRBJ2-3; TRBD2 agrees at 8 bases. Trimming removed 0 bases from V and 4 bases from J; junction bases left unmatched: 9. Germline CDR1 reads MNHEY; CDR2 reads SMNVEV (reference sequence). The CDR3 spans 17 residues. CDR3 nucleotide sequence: TGTGCCAGCAGTTTATCCCCAGCGGGAGTTGGGGCAGATACGCAGTATTTT. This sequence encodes CASSLSPAGVGADTQYF.

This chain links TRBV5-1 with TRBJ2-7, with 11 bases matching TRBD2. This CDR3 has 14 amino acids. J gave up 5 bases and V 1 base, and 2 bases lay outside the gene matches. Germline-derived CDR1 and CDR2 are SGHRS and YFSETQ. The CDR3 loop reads CASSLTSGSNEQYF. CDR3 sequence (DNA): TGCGCCAGCAGCTTGACTAGCGGGAGCAACGAGCAGTACTTC.